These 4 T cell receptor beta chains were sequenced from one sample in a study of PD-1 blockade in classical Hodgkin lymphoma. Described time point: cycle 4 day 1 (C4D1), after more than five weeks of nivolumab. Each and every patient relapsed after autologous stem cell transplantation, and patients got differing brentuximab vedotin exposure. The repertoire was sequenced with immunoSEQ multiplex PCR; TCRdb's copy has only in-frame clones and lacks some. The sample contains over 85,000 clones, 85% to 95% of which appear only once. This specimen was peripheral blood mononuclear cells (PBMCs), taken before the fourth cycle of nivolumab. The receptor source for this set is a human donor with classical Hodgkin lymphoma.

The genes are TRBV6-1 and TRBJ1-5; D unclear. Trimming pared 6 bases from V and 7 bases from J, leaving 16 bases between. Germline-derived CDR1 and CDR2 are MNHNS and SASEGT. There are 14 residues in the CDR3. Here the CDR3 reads CASSEFQVGQPQHF. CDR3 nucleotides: TGTGCCAGCAGCGAATTTCAGGTGGGCCAGCCCCAGCATTTT.

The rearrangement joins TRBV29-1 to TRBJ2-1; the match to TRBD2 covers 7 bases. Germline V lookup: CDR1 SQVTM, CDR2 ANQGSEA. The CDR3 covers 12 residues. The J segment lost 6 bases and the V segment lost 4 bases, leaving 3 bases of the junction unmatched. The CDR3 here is CSVGRTSNEQFF. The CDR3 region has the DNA TGCAGCGTTGGTCGGACTAGCAATGAGCAGTTCTTC.

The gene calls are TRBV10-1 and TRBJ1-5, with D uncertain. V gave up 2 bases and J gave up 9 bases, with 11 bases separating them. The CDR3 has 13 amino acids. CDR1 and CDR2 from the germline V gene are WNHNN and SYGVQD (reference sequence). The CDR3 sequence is CASSERVLWPQHF. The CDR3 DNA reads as TGCGCCAGCAGTGAGCGAGTACTCTGGCCCCAGCATTTT.

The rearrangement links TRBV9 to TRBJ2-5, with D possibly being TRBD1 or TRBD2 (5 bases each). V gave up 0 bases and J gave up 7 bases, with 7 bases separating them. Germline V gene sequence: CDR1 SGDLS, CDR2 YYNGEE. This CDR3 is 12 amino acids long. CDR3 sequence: CASSVERGTQYF. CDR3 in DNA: TGTGCCAGCAGCGTAGAGAGGGGGACCCAGTACTTC.